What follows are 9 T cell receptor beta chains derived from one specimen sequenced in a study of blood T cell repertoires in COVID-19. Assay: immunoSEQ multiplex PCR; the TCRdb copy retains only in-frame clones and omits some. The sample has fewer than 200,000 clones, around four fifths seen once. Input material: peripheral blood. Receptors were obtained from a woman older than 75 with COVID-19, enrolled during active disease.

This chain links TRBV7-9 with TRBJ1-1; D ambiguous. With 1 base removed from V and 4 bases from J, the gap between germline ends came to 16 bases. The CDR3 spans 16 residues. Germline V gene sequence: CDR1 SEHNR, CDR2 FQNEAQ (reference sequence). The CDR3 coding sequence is TGTGCCAGCAGCTTAGTCATATTTCAGCGGACCACTGAAGCTTTCTTT. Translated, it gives CASSLVIFQRTTEAFF.

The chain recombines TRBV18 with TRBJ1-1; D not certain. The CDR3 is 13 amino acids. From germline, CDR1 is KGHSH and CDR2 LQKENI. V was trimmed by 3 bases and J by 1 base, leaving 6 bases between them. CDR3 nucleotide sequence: TGTGCCAGCTCACCCCGACAGAACACTGAAGCTTTCTTT. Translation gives CASSPRQNTEAFF.

The CDR3 DNA reads as TGTGCCAGCAGTTTCCCCGAGTCACCCCTCCACTTT. As protein: CASSFPESPLHF. The rearrangement joins TRBV27 to TRBJ1-6; D is unclear. The ends were cut back, 3 bases at V and 10 bases at J, with 7 bases in the middle. The length of the CDR3 is 12 residues. CDR1 is MNHEY and CDR2 is SMNVEV in the germline V gene (reference sequence).

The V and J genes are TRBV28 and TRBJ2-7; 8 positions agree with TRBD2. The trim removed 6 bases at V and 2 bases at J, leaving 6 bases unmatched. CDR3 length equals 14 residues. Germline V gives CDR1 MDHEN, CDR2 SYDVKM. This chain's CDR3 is CASSPGGGTYEQYF. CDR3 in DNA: TGTGCCAGCAGCCCCGGGGGGGGCACCTACGAGCAGTACTTC. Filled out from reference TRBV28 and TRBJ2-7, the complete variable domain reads DVKVTQSSRYLVKRTGEKVFLECVQDMDHENMFWYRQDPGLGLRLIYFSYDVKMKEKGDIPEGYSVSREKKERFSLILESASTNQTSMYLCASSPGGGTYEQYFGPGTRLTVT.

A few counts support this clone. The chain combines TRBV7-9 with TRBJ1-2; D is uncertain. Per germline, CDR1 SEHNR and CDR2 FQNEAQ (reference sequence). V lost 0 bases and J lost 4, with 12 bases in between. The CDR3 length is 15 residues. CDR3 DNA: TGTGCCAGCAGCTTAGCGCTGTCTTCGGTCTATGGCTACACCTTC. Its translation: CASSLALSSVYGYTF.

This chain's CDR3 is CASRPAFAGGTEAFF. The CDR3 bases are TGTGCCAGCAGACCAGCTTTTGCGGGAGGCACTGAAGCTTTCTTT. The chain uses TRBV6-6 and TRBJ1-1, with D unresolved. CDR3 length: 15 amino acids. The ends were cut back, 6 bases at V and 4 bases at J, with 18 bases in the middle. The germline V gene has CDR1 MNHNY and CDR2 SVGAGI (reference sequence).

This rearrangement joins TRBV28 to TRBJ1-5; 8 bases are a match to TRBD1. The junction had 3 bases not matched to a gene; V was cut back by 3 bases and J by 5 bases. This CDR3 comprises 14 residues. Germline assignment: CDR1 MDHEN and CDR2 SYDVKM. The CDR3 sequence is CASSFGQGHQPQHF. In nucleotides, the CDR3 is TGTGCCAGCAGTTTCGGACAGGGACATCAGCCCCAGCATTTT.

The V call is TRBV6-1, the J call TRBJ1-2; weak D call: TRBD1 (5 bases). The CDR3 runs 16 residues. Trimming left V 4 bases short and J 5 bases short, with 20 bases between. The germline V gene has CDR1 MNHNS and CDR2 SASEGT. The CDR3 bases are TGTGCCAGCAGTGGACCAGGGAGTCTCGGGACTTATGGCTACACCTTC. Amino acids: CASSGPGSLGTYGYTF.

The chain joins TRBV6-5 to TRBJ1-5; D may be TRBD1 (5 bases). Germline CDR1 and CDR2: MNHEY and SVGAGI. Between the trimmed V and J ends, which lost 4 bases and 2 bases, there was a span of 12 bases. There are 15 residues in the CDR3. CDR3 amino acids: CASSLGPGGNQPQHF. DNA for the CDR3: TGTGCCAGCAGTTTGGGGCCGGGGGGCAATCAGCCCCAGCATTTT.